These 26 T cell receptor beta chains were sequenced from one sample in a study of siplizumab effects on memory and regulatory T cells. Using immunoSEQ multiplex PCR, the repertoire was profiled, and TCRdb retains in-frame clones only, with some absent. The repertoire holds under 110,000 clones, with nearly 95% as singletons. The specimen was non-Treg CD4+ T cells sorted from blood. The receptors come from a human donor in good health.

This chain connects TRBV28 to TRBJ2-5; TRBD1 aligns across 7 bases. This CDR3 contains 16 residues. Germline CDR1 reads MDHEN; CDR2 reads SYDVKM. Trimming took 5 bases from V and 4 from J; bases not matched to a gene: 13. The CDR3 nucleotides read TGTGCCAGCAGTCCGTTCTACCGACAGGGTCGAGAGACCCAGTACTTC. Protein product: CASSPFYRQGRETQYF.

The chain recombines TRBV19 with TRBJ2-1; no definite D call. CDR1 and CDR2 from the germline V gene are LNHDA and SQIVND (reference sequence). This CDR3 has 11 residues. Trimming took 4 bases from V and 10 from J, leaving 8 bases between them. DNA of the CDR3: TGTGCCAGTAGTAATGCCGGAGAGCAGTTCTTC. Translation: CASSNAGEQFF.

The CDR3 DNA follows: TGTGCCAGCAGCCCTGGGAGAGGTAGACCTGGAAACACCATATATTTT. Residues: CASSPGRGRPGNTIYF. The rearrangement links TRBV7-6 to TRBJ1-3, with unresolved D. The CDR3 has 16 residues. CDR1 is SGHVS and CDR2 is FNYEAQ in the germline V gene. Trimming pared 5 bases from V and 2 bases from J, leaving 16 bases between.

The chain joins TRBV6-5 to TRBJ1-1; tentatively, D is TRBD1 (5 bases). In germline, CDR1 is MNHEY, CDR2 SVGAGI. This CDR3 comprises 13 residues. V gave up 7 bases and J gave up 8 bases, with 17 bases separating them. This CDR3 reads CASNQEGTGEAFF. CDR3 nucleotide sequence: TGTGCCAGCAACCAAGAAGGGACGGGCGAAGCTTTCTTT.

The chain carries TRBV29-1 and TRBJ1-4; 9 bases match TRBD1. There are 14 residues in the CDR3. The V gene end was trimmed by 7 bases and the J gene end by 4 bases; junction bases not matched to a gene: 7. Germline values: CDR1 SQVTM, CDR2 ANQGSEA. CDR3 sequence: CSASGTGSNEKLFF. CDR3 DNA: TGCAGCGCATCCGGGACAGGGAGTAATGAAAAACTGTTTTTT.

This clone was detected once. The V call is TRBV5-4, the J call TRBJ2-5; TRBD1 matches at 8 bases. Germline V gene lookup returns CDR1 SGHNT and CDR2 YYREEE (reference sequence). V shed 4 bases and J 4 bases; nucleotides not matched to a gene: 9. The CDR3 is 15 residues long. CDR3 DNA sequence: TGTGCCAGCAGCAGGAGGACAGGGAGAGGAGAGACCCAGTACTTC. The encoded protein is CASSRRTGRGETQYF.

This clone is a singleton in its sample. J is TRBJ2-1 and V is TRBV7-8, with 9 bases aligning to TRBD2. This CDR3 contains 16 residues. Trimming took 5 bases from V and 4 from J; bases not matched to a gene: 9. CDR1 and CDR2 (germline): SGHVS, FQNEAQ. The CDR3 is CASSLPRLAVYNEQFF. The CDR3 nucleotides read TGTGCCAGCAGCCTCCCTCGACTAGCGGTGTACAATGAGCAGTTCTTC.

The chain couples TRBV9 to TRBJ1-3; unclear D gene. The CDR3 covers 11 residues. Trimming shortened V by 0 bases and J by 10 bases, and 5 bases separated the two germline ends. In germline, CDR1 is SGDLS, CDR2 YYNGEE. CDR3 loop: CASSVGETIYF. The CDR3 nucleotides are TGTGCCAGCAGCGTAGGGGAGACCATATATTTT.

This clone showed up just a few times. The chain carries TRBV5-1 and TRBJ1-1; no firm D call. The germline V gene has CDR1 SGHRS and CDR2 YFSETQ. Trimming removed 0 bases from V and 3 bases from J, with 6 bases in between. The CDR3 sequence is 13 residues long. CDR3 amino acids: CASSLGTDTEAFF. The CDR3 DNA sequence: TGCGCCAGCAGCTTGGGAACTGACACTGAAGCTTTCTTT.

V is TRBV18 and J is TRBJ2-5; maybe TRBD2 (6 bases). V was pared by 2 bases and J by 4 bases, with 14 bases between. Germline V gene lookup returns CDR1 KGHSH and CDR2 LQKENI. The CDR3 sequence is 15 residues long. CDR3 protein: CASSPGGGAGETQYF. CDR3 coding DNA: TGTGCCAGCTCACCAGGCGGAGGGGCGGGAGAGACCCAGTACTTC.

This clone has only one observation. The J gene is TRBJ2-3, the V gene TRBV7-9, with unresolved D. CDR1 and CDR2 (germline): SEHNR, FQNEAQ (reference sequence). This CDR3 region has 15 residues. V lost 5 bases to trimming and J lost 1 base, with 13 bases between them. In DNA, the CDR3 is TGTGCCAGCAGCACCTCAGGTCGCGGCACAGATACGCAGTATTTT. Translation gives CASSTSGRGTDTQYF.

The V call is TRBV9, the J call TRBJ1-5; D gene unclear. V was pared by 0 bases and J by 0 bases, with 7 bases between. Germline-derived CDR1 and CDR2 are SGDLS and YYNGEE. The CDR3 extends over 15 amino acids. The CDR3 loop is CASSVGAYSNQPQHF. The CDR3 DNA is TGTGCCAGCAGCGTAGGAGCTTATAGCAATCAGCCCCAGCATTTT.

The CDR3 DNA sequence: TGTGCCTGGAGTGGCGAGGGGCCCCAGCATTTT. Amino acid sequence: CAWSGEGPQHF. This rearrangement joins TRBV30 to TRBJ1-5; D uncertain. Between the trimmed V and J ends, which lost 1 base and 9 bases, there was a span of 7 bases. CDR1 is GTSNPN, CDR2 SVGIG, per germline (reference sequence). The length of the CDR3 is 11 residues.

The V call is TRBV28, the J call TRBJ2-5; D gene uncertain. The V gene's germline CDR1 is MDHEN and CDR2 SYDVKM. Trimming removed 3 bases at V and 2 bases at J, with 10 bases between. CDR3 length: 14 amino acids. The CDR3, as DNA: TGTGCCAGCAGTTTTAACTACCAACAAGAGACCCAGTACTTC. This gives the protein CASSFNYQQETQYF.

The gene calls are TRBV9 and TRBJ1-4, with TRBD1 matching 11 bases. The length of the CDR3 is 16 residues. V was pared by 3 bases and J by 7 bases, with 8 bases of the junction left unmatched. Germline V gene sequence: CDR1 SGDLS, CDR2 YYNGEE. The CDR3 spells CASSEISGTGGEKLFF. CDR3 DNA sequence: TGTGCCAGCAGCGAGATTTCCGGGACAGGGGGTGAAAAACTGTTTTTT.

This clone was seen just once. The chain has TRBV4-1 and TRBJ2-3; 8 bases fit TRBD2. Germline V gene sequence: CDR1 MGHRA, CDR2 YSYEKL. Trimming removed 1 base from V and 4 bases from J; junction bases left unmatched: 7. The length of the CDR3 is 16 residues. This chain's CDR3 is CASSQVPGGPSDTQYF. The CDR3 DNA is TGCGCCAGCAGCCAAGTACCGGGAGGGCCATCAGATACGCAGTATTTT.

The CDR3 protein is CASSIAGGHIKNEQFF. CDR3 DNA: TGTGCCAGTAGTATAGCCGGGGGGCATATAAAAAATGAGCAGTTCTTC. The chain uses TRBV19 and TRBJ2-1, with D perhaps matching TRBD2 (7 bases). The CDR3 loop spans 16 amino acids. Looked up from germline, CDR1 is LNHDA and CDR2 is SQIVND (reference sequence). Trimming stripped 1 base from V and 7 bases from J, with 17 bases between.

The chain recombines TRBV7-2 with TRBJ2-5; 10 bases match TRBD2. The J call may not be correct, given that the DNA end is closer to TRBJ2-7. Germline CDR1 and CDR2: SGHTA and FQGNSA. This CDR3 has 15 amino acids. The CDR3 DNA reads TGTGCCAGCAGCGTAGGACTAGCGGCGTACTACGAGCAGTACTTC. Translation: CASSVGLAAYYEQYF.

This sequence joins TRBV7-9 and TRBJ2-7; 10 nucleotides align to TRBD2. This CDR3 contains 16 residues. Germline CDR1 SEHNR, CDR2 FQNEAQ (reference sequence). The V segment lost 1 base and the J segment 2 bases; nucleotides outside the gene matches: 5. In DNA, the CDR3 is TGTGCCAGCAGCTTAGGAGCTAGCGGGAGTACCTACGAGCAGTACTTC. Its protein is CASSLGASGSTYEQYF.

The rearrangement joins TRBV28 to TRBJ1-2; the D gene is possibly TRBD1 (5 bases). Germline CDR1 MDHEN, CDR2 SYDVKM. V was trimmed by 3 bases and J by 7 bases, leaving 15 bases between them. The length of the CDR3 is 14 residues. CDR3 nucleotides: TGTGCCAGCAGTTTTCGGGACCAGAGGAGTGGCTACACCTTC. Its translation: CASSFRDQRSGYTF.

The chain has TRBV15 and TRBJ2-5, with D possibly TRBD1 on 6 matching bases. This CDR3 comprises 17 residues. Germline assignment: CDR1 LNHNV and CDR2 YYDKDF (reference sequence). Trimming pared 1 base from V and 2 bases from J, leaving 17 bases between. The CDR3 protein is CATSRGHVTGRQETQYF. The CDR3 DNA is TGTGCCACCAGCAGAGGTCACGTGACAGGACGGCAAGAGACCCAGTACTTC.

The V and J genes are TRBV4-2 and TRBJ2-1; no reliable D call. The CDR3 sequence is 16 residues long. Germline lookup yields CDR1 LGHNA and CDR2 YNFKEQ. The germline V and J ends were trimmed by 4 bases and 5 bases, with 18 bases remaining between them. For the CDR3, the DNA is TGTGCCAGCAGCCCCCCGGGCAGCCTGGGCCACAATGAGCAGTTCTTC. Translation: CASSPPGSLGHNEQFF.

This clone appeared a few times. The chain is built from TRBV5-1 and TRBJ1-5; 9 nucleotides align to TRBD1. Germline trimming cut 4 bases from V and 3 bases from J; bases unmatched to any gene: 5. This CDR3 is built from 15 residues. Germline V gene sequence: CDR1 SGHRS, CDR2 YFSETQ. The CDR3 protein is CASSPGDRVNQPQHF. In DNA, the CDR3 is TGCGCCAGCAGCCCCGGGGACAGGGTCAATCAGCCCCAGCATTTT. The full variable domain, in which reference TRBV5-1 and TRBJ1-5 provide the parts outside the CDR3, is KAGVTQTPRYLIKTRGQQVTLSCSPISGHRSVSWYQQTPGQGLQFLFEYFSETQRNKGNFPGRFSGRQFSNSRSEMNVSTLELGDSALYLCASSPGDRVNQPQHFGDGTRLSIL.

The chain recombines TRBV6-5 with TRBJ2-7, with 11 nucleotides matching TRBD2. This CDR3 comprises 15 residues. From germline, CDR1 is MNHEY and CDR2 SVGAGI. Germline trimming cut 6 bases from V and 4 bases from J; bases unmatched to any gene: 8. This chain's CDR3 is CASRRTSGGEYEQYF. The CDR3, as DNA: TGTGCCAGCAGGCGCACTAGCGGGGGAGAATACGAGCAGTACTTC.

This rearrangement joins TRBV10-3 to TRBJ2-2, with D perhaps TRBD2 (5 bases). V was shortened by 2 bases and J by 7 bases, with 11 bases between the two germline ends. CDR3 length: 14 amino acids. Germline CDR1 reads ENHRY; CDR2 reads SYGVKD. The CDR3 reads CAISERDAGGELFF. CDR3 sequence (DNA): TGTGCCATCAGTGAGAGGGATGCGGGCGGGGAGCTGTTTTTT.

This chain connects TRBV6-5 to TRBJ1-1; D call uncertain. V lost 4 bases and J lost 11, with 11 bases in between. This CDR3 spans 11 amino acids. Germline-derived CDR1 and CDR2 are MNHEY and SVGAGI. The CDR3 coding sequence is TGTGCCAGCAGTTCCCGGGTCGGGGCTTTCTTT. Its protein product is CASSSRVGAFF.